The 23 T cell receptor beta chains listed next were all sequenced from one sample in a study of blood T cell repertoires in COVID-19. Sequenced by immunoSEQ multiplex PCR; TCRdb stores in-frame clones only, minus some. This sample carries 150,000 or so clones, about nine tenths of them seen once, and the ten largest clones take approximately 3.8%. The material sequenced was PBMCs or T cells enriched from blood (not recorded which). The receptors were gathered from a woman aged 40 to 49 who had been exposed to COVID-19.

This clone was seen a handful of times. This sequence joins TRBV7-9 and TRBJ1-1, with 7 bases matching TRBD1. V gave up 5 bases and J gave up 1 base; unmatched junction bases: 7. This CDR3 is 15 amino acids long. CDR1 and CDR2 (germline): SEHNR, FQNEAQ (reference sequence). CDR3 loop: CASSIHRTGNTEAFF. The CDR3 DNA follows: TGTGCCAGCAGCATCCACCGGACAGGGAACACTGAAGCTTTCTTT.

The V and J genes are TRBV24-1 and TRBJ1-2, with unresolved D. Between the trimmed V and J ends, which lost 5 bases and 5 bases, there was a span of 5 bases. In germline, CDR1 is KGHDR, CDR2 SFDVKD. The CDR3 covers 11 residues. As DNA, the CDR3 is TGTGCCACCAGTGCCGGGTATGGCTACACCTTC. Translation: CATSAGYGYTF.

This rearrangement joins TRBV5-1 to TRBJ1-1; TRBD1 might be the D (6 bases). Germline V gives CDR1 SGHRS, CDR2 YFSETQ. This CDR3 contains 18 residues. Trimming removed 5 bases from V and 3 bases from J, with 26 bases in between. CDR3 in DNA: TGCGCCAGCAGTGAAGCACCGGCCAGGGGTCGAAGGGACACTGAAGCTTTCTTT. Protein product: CASSEAPARGRRDTEAFF.

This chain links TRBV4-2 with TRBJ1-2; D is unresolved. Trimming removed 0 bases at V and 8 bases at J, with 7 bases between. CDR1 and CDR2 (germline): LGHNA, YNFKEQ. CDR3 length: 12 amino acids. CDR3 in amino acids: CASSQEGGGYTF. CDR3 nucleotide sequence: TGTGCCAGCAGCCAAGAGGGCGGGGGCTACACCTTC.

J is TRBJ2-7 and V is TRBV19; 8 bases line up with TRBD2. V lost 3 bases and J lost 1; bases outside the gene matches: 5. Germline V gene data show CDR1 as LNHDA and CDR2 as SQIVND (reference sequence). This CDR3 is 15 amino acids long. The DNA of the CDR3 is TGTGCCAGTAGTATGAGTGGGACTAGTTCCTACGAGCAGTACTTC. Translation: CASSMSGTSSYEQYF.

This clone showed up just once. V and J are TRBV9 and TRBJ1-6, with 10 bases aligning to TRBD1. The germline V gene encodes CDR1 SGDLS and CDR2 YYNGEE. The ends lost 4 bases at V and 7 bases at J; junction bases unmatched: 8. This CDR3 spans 16 amino acids. CDR3 nucleotide sequence: TGTGCCAGCAGCCCTTCGGACAGGGGGTACAATTCACCCCTCCACTTT. It specifies CASSPSDRGYNSPLHF.

The V call is TRBV7-8, the J call TRBJ1-1; 8 bases align to TRBD1. There are 15 residues in the CDR3. The ends lost 5 bases at V and 5 bases at J; junction bases unmatched: 10. CDR1 SGHVS and CDR2 FQNEAQ come from the germline V gene. CDR3 nucleotides: TGTGCCAGCAGCCAACCCCGAACAGGGGGGACTGAAGCTTTCTTT. The encoded protein is CASSQPRTGGTEAFF.

The CDR3 sequence: CASSLQTGGTDTQYF. CDR3 sequence (DNA): TGTGCCAGCAGCTTACAGACCGGGGGCACAGATACGCAGTATTTT. The chain uses TRBV7-9 and TRBJ2-3; D may be TRBD2 (5 bases). The CDR3 is 15 amino acids. CDR1 and CDR2 from the germline V gene are SEHNR and FQNEAQ (reference sequence). Trimming stripped 2 bases from V and 1 base from J, with 10 bases between.

The rearrangement links TRBV7-3 to TRBJ1-1; D is possibly TRBD1 (5 bases). Trimming pared 4 bases from V and 4 bases from J, leaving 10 bases between. Germline values: CDR1 SGHTA, CDR2 FQGTGA. The CDR3 has 13 residues. The CDR3, as DNA: TGTGCCAGCAGCTCAGGGATCGGCACTGAAGCTTTCTTT. This translates into CASSSGIGTEAFF.

In DNA, the CDR3 is TGTGCCAGCAGTCCAGGCGGTAGCGGGAGGTACGAGCAGTACTTC. This sequence encodes CASSPGGSGRYEQYF. The J gene is TRBJ2-7, the V gene TRBV27; TRBD2 agrees at 10 bases. CDR3 length: 15 residues. Trimming cost V 5 bases and J 4 bases; bases outside gene matches: 8. Germline V CDR1 and CDR2: MNHEY, SMNVEV (reference sequence).

This clone showed up just a few times. This chain joins TRBV10-3 and TRBJ2-2; 7 nucleotides line up with TRBD1. Germline V CDR1 and CDR2: ENHRY, SYGVKD. With 10 bases clipped from V and 5 bases from J, the junction kept 7 bases outside the gene matches. This CDR3 has 13 residues. Here the CDR3 DNA reads TGTGCCACCACAGGGGAAGGAACCGGGGAGCTGTTTTTT. This encodes CATTGEGTGELFF.

The chain combines TRBV5-1 with TRBJ2-3, with 10 bases matching TRBD1. The germline V gene encodes CDR1 SGHRS and CDR2 YFSETQ. This CDR3 is built from 15 residues. J was trimmed by 2 bases and V by 6 bases; bases with no gene match: 6. This CDR3 reads CASTEGQGITDTQYF. The CDR3 nucleotides read TGCGCCAGCACCGAGGGACAGGGGATCACAGATACGCAGTATTTT.

The J gene is TRBJ2-2, the V gene TRBV19; D is unresolved. Trimming took 3 bases from V and 6 from J, leaving 11 bases between them. The CDR3 runs 14 residues. The germline gives CDR1 LNHDA, CDR2 SQIVND (reference sequence). CDR3 residues: CASSIQSHAGELFF. The CDR3 DNA reads TGTGCCAGTAGTATCCAGTCGCACGCCGGGGAGCTGTTTTTT.

This sequence joins TRBV4-3 and TRBJ2-7; no reliable D call. Germline V gene sequence: CDR1 LGHNA, CDR2 YSLEER. The CDR3 sequence is 12 residues long. V was trimmed by 1 base and J by 7 bases, leaving 8 bases between them. CDR3 amino acids: CASSQGTREQYF. CDR3 sequence (DNA): TGCGCCAGCAGCCAAGGAACGCGGGAGCAGTACTTC.

This chain uses TRBV7-9 with TRBJ1-5, with 7 positions matching TRBD1. The V segment lost 3 bases and the J segment 7 bases; nucleotides outside the gene matches: 6. The CDR3 totals 14 residues. From germline, CDR1 is SEHNR and CDR2 FQNEAQ (reference sequence). The CDR3 DNA follows: TGTGCCAGCAGCTTGGAGGGGGCTAGGCAGCCCCAGCATTTT. This codes for CASSLEGARQPQHF.

This clone was seen just once. The chain links TRBV5-1 to TRBJ1-3; 8 bases map to TRBD1. Trimming took 4 bases from V and 2 from J; bases not matched to a gene: 11. The germline gives CDR1 SGHRS, CDR2 YFSETQ. This CDR3 spans 17 amino acids. This CDR3 reads CASSLRQGTLTGNTIYF. The CDR3, as DNA: TGCGCCAGCAGCCTAAGACAGGGGACTTTAACTGGAAACACCATATATTTT.

The chain recombines TRBV6-5 with TRBJ1-5; D not certain. Trimming took 4 bases from V and 4 from J, leaving 5 bases between them. This CDR3 has 12 residues. Germline V gene data show CDR1 as MNHEY and CDR2 as SVGAGI. The CDR3 is CASSSGNQPQHF. CDR3 bases: TGTGCCAGCAGTTCCGGGAATCAGCCCCAGCATTTT.

The chain joins TRBV29-1 to TRBJ2-3; 7 bases align to TRBD1. CDR1 and CDR2 from the germline V gene are SQVTM and ANQGSEA. The CDR3 is made up of 14 amino acids. J gave up 3 bases and V 6 bases, and 9 bases lay outside the gene matches. CDR3 protein: CSVDDRERTDTQYF. Written as DNA, the CDR3 is TGCAGCGTAGATGACAGGGAGAGGACAGATACGCAGTATTTT.

This clone was seen only a few times. The chain recombines TRBV3-1 (or the pseudogene TRBV3-2) with TRBJ2-5; 12 nucleotides align to TRBD2. The CDR3 spans 18 residues. From germline, CDR1 is LGHDT and CDR2 YNNKEL (reference sequence). The V gene end was trimmed by 1 base and the J gene end by 5 bases; junction bases not matched to a gene: 11. The CDR3: CASSQALAGGPSEETQYF. CDR3 bases: TGTGCCAGCAGCCAAGCACTAGCGGGAGGCCCCTCGGAGGAGACCCAGTACTTC.

This chain links TRBV6-1 with TRBJ1-4, with 7 bases identical to TRBD1. The germline V gene encodes CDR1 MNHNS and CDR2 SASEGT. V was clipped by 0 bases and J by 7 bases; unmatched bases: 5. The CDR3 has 15 residues. The CDR3 is CASSEAPGQSEKLFF. The CDR3 DNA follows: TGTGCCAGCAGTGAAGCACCGGGACAGAGTGAAAAACTGTTTTTT.

V gene TRBV6-5 combines with J gene TRBJ2-5, with TRBD2 identical over 8 bases. J was trimmed by 4 bases and V by 10 bases; bases with no gene match: 11. The V gene's germline CDR1 is MNHEY and CDR2 SVGAGI. The CDR3 totals 14 residues. CDR3 sequence (DNA): TGTGCCACGAACCGGGGGGGTACCGGAGAGACCCAGTACTTC. It encodes CATNRGGTGETQYF.

This rearrangement joins TRBV5-4 to TRBJ2-7; 7 bases match TRBD1. Germline CDR1 SGHNT, CDR2 YYREEE (reference sequence). V shed 2 bases, J shed 5 bases, and the junction held 4 bases outside the gene matches. The CDR3 contains 13 residues. The CDR3 DNA sequence: TGTGCCAGCAGCTTAGACAGGGCCCACGAGCAGTACTTC. Amino acid sequence: CASSLDRAHEQYF. The whole variable domain, filled in from reference TRBV5-4 and TRBJ2-7, reads ETGVTQSPTHLIKTRGQQVTLRCSSQSGHNTVSWYQQALGQGPQFIFQYYREEENGRGNFPPRFSGLQFPNYSSELNVNALELDDSALYLCASSLDRAHEQYFGPGTRLTVT.

The V and J genes are TRBV19 and TRBJ2-1; 10 positions agree with TRBD1. The CDR3 covers 15 residues. The V gene end was trimmed by 1 base and the J gene end by 3 bases; junction bases not matched to a gene: 0. Looked up from germline, CDR1 is LNHDA and CDR2 is SQIVND (reference sequence). The CDR3 spells CASSIGTGGYNEQFF. CDR3 bases: TGTGCCAGTAGTATAGGGACAGGGGGCTACAATGAGCAGTTCTTC.